This T cell receptor (beta chain) is drawn from a study of shared clonotypes between healthy human individuals. Method: immunoSEQ multiplex PCR; TCRdb's copy keeps in-frame clones and lacks some. Of around 2,000,000 clones in the sample, 85% to 95% were seen once. Cells designated naive CD8 were CD45RO-negative and were positively selected for CCR7, with terminally differentiated effector memory CD45RA+ cells excluded. Trimming removed 4 bases at V and 3 bases at J, with 11 bases between. Germline lookup yields CDR1 SQVTM and CDR2 ANQGSEA. The CDR3 runs 13 residues. V usage is TRBV29-1 and J usage is TRBJ2-3; TRBD2 might be the D (6 bases). The clonotype was recovered from a man aged 18 to 29 in good health. Some clones in this sample may be carry-over from other donors' samples. Sequencing input: naive CD8+ T cells from PBMCs. CDR3 protein: CSVGGEMTDTQYF. Here the CDR3 DNA reads TGCAGCGTTGGCGGGGAAATGACAGATACGCAGTATTTT.